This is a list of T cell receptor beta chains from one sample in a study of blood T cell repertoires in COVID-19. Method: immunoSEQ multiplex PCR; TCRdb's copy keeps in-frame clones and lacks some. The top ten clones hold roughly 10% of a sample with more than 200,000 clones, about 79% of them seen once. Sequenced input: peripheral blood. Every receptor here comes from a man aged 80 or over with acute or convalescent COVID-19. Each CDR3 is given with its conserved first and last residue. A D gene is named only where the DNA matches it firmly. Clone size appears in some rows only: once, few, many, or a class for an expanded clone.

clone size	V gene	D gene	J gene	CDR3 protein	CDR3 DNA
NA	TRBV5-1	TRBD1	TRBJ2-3	CASSLEGTGGSDTQYF	TGCGCCAGCAGCTTGGAGGGGACAGGGGGATCGGATACGCAGTATTTT
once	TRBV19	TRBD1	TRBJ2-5	CATKDRGRAETQYF	TGTGCCACGAAGGACAGGGGCAGAGCGGAGACCCAGTACTTC
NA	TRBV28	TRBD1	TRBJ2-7	CASTPGGYEQYF	TGTGCCAGCACCCCAGGGGGTTACGAGCAGTACTTC
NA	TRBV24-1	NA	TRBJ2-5	CATSARGWSETQYF	TGTGCCACCAGTGCCAGGGGCTGGTCGGAGACCCAGTACTTC
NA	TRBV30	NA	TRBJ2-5	CAWSVTGQGGETQYF	TGTGCCTGGAGTGTAACTGGGCAGGGTGGTGAGACCCAGTACTTC
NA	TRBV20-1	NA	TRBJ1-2	CSAQRNYGYTF	TGCAGTGCTCAGAGGAACTATGGCTACACCTTC
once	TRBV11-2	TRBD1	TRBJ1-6	CASSLGQGYNSPLHF	TGTGCCAGCAGCCTCGGACAGGGGTACAATTCACCCCTCCACTTT
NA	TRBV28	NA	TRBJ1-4	CASREGTNEKLFF	TGTGCCAGCAGAGAGGGAACTAATGAAAAACTGTTTTTT
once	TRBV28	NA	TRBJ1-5	CASRGTGTKWYQPQHF	TGTGCCAGCAGGGGAACCGGGACTAAATGGTATCAGCCCCAGCATTTT
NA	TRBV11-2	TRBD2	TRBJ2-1	CASSLGNSGRANEQFF	TGTGCCAGCAGCTTAGGTAATAGCGGGAGGGCAAATGAGCAGTTCTTC
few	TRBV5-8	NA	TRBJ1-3	CASSLVTGLDSNTIYF	TGTGCCAGCAGCTTGGTCACAGGTCTAGACTCAAACACCATATATTTT
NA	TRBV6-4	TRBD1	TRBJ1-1	CASRKNGGTGVEAFF	TGTGCCAGCAGAAAAAACGGGGGGACAGGGGTAGAAGCTTTCTTT
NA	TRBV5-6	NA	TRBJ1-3	CASSVTRGSGNTIYF	TGTGCCAGCAGCGTAACCCGGGGGTCTGGAAACACCATATATTTT
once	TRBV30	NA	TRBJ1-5	CAWSVEGNQPQHF	TGTGCCTGGAGTGTCGAGGGCAATCAGCCCCAGCATTTT
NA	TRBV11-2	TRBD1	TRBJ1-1	CASSPGTGRSEAFF	TGTGCCAGCAGCCCAGGGACAGGGAGGTCTGAAGCTTTCTTT
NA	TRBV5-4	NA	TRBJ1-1	CASSLIGVRAEAFF	TGTGCCAGCAGCTTGATAGGAGTACGGGCTGAAGCTTTCTTT
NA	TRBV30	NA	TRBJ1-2	CAWSVLQYGYTF	TGTGCCTGGAGTGTCCTACAGTATGGCTACACCTTC
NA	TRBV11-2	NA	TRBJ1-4	CANTEGFF	TGTGCCAACACGGAGGGGTTTTTT
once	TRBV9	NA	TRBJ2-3	CASSVRRYYGGGVTDTQYF	TGTGCCAGCAGCGTAAGGCGCTACTACGGCGGGGGCGTCACAGATACGCAGTATTTT
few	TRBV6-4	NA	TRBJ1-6	CASSEGGWNSPLHF	TGTGCCAGCAGTGAGGGGGGGTGGAATTCACCCCTCCACTTT
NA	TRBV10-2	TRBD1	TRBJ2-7	CASTGTGSYEQYF	TGCGCCAGCACCGGGACAGGGTCCTACGAGCAGTACTTC
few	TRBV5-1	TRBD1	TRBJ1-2	CASRPLPGQNERYGYTF	TGCGCCAGCAGACCTTTACCGGGACAGAATGAGCGGTATGGCTACACCTTC
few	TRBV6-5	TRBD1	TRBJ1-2	CASSSWTGPNYGYTF	TGTGCCAGCAGTTCCTGGACAGGCCCCAACTATGGCTACACCTTC
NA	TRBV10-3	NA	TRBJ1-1	CAIRTRKLGQFDTEAFF	TGTGCCATCAGAACGAGAAAACTGGGGCAATTTGACACTGAAGCTTTCTTT
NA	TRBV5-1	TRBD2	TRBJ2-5	CASSLSGRGETQYF	TGCGCCAGCAGCCTGAGCGGGAGAGGAGAGACCCAGTACTTC
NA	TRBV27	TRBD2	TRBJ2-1	CASSLAGGFPNEQFF	TGTGCCAGCAGTCTAGCGGGAGGATTCCCCAATGAGCAGTTCTTC
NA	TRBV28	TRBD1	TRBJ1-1	CASTAGGTTEAFF	TGTGCCAGCACGGCAGGGGGGACCACTGAAGCTTTCTTT
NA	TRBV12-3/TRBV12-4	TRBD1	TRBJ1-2	CASSRDRAVGYTF	TGTGCCAGCAGTCGGGACAGGGCGGTTGGCTACACCTTC
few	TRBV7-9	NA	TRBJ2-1	CASSGWGPFNEQFF	TGTGCCAGTAGTGGGTGGGGCCCGTTCAATGAGCAGTTCTTC
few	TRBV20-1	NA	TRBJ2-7	CSGVEGYEQYF	TGCAGTGGAGTCGAGGGCTACGAGCAGTACTTC
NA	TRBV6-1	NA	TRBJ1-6	CASSEGAWEGPYNSPLHF	TGTGCCAGCAGTGAGGGGGCTTGGGAGGGCCCATATAATTCACCCCTCCACTTT